Given below is one T cell receptor (beta chain) in context. The antigen is undetermined. Every participating donor contributed about 10 milliliters of peripheral blood through a draw. The sample originates from a study of blood T cells in healthy people across ages. Next came a second PCR, run for about 7 to 11 cycles, which used a sample-barcoded 5' primer along with a J-beta primer mix. MiXCR, run by TCRdb on the 5' RACE reads, gives a single entry per CDR3 protein. The sample shows fewer than 800,000 distinct CDR3 sequences, more than 40% of them seen only once. The V gene end was trimmed by 6 bases and the J gene end by 6 bases; junction bases not matched to a gene: 4. This CDR3 has 12 residues. CDR1 and CDR2 (germline): DFQATT, SNEGSKA (reference sequence). Study-level points and caveats: Estimates based on one million T cells were treated as lower bounds. The unsorted PBMCs prevented any conclusive comparison of naive versus antigen-experienced cells. Naive CD4+ cell counts and diversity both ran higher in long-lived than in aged donors.

The receptor comes from a woman aged 55-70 years in good health. The sample taken for sequencing was blood. The chain carries TRBV20-1 and TRBJ1-2; 10 bases are a match to TRBD1. The CDR3 here is CSARQGANGYTF. CDR3 nucleotide sequence: TGCAGTGCGCGACAGGGGGCAAATGGCTACACCTTC.